This TCR beta chain was recovered during a study of somatic mutations in T cells in chronic GVHD (dated by TCRdb to the early 2020s). For sorting, cells were stained with anti-CD3, anti-CD4, anti-CD8 and a Vbeta20 antibody from the IOTest Beta Mark kit and sorted on a FACSAria III to a purity above 97%. Peripheral blood was collected in sodium heparin tubes and mononuclear cells were isolated by Ficoll-Paque PLUS density gradient centrifugation. Before TCRbeta deep sequencing, the CD4+ Vbeta20+, CD4+ Vbeta20-, and CD8+ T cell fractions were FACS-sorted. This clone was seen a few times. Its antigen has not been determined. No clone much larger than this one lies a single base away; base qualities are absent. Genomic DNA was isolated and then used for the TCRbeta deep sequencing. TCRbeta CDR3 sequencing and initial data processing were performed as a commercial service with the immunoSEQ assay. Turning to the authors' computational methods: Reads were demultiplexed, adapter and primer sequences were removed, similar clones were merged by frequency-ratio clustering, and V, D, J genes were annotated with IMGT. TCRdb holds this immuneACCESS table with in-frame rearrangements only. Some clones are missing; in checked studies, unresolved V genes explain under half, and the rest has no known cause. That table furnishes V, J and clone size, whereas the DNA furnished D and trimming. This sample is represented by 13,000 or so clones; roughly 75% of them were singletons. The ten largest clonotypes hold approximately 29% of the sample.

The CDR3 holds 13 amino acids from the cysteine to the phenylalanine. Only the CDR3 part of the read is kept: 39 bases, read in frame from the first base. The germline V end is reduced by 6 bases and the J end by 6 bases; junction bases left unmatched: 5. The germline V gene specifies MNHEY as CDR1 and SVGAGI as CDR2. The rearranged segments are TRBV6-5 and TRBJ2-4; 7 junctional bases match TRBD1. This clonotype was obtained from a male patient in his fifties or sixties with chronic graft-versus-host disease. Donor T cells from the graft may be present among the T cells after a transplant. The source material was Vbeta20-negative CD4+ T cells from blood. What the cell subset or site label conveys for this sample: CD4+ T cells sorted as TCR Vbeta20 negative by flow cytometry. CDR3 reads: CASSTGVGNIQYF. The DNA sequence is given as TGTGCCAGCAGCACAGGGGTTGGAAACATTCAGTACTTC.